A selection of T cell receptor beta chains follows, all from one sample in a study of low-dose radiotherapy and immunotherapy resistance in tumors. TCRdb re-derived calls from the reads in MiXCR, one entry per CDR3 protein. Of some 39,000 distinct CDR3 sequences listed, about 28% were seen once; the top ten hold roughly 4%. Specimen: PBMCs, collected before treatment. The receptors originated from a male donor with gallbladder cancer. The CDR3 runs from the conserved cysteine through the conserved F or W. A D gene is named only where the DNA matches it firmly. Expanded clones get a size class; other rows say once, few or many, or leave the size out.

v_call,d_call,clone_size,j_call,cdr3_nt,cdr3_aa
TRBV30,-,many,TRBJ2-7,TGTGCCTGGACAGGGCAGTACGAGCAGTACTTC,CAWTGQYEQYF
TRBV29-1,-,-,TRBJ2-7,TGCAGCGTACTTGGACTGATCTACGAGCAGTACTTC,CSVLGLIYEQYF
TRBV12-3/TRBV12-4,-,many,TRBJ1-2,TGTGCCAGCAGTTTGTCTATAGCAAACTATGGCTACACCTTC,CASSLSIANYGYTF
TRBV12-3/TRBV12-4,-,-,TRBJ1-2,TGTGCCAGCAGTTTTACAGGAGATGGCTACACCTTC,CASSFTGDGYTF
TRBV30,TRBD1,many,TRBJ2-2,TGTGCCTGGACACCGGGACAGGGTTTCACGGGGGAGCTGTTTTTT,CAWTPGQGFTGELFF
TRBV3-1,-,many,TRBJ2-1,TGTGCCAGCAGCGCCCGGGGGCTGGGTTACAATGAGCAGTTCTTC,CASSARGLGYNEQFF
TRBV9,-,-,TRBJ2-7,TGTGCCAGCAGCCGGACAGAGTCCGAGCAGTACTTC,CASSRTESEQYF
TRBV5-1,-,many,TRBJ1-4,TGCGCCAGCAGCCCCGGGGCCGTTAATGAAAAACTGTTTTTT,CASSPGAVNEKLFF
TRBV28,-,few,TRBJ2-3,TGTGCCAGTTTAGAGGGGCATGGCACAGATACGCAGTATTTT,CASLEGHGTDTQYF
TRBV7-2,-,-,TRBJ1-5,TGTGCCAGCAGCTTAGGGGGTCATCAGCCCCAGCATTTT,CASSLGGHQPQHF
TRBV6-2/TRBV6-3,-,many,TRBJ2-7,TGTGCCAGCAGTTCTCCCGGAGCTCAGGGGAACGAGCAGTACTTC,CASSSPGAQGNEQYF
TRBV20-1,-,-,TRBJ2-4,TGCAGTGCTAGTGTCGGAGTCGGGAAAAACATTCAGTACTTC,CSASVGVGKNIQYF
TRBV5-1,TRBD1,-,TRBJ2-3,TGCGCCAGCAGCCCGAGACAGGGGGCGAACTCAGATACGCAGTATTTT,CASSPRQGANSDTQYF
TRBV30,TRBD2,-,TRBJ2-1,TGTGCCTGGAGTGTAGGGCTAGCGGGCCACAATGAGCAGTTCTTC,CAWSVGLAGHNEQFF
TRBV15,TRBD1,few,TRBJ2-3,TGTGCCACCAGCACAAGGGACAGGGAAACAGATACGCAGTATTTT,CATSTRDRETDTQYF
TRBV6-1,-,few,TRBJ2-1,TGTGCCAGCAAAACGGGGGAAGGTGAGCAGTTCTTC,CASKTGEGEQFF
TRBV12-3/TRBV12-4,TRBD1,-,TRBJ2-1,TGTGCCAGCATTCTCGACAGGGGATCCTACAATGAGCAGTTCTTC,CASILDRGSYNEQFF
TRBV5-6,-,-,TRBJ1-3,TGTGCCAGCAGCTTGGACCGCTCTGGAAACACCATATATTTT,CASSLDRSGNTIYF
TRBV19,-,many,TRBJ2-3,TGTGCCAGTATGGAGTGGGGGATTCTAGCGAGCACAGATACGCAGTATTTT,CASMEWGILASTDTQYF
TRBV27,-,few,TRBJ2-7,TGTGCCAGCAGTTGGGGCCCGGTCAGCTCCTACGAGCAGTACTTC,CASSWGPVSSYEQYF
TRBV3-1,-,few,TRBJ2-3,TGTGCCAGCAGGGGTGGGCCAGATACGCAGTATTTT,CASRGGPDTQYF
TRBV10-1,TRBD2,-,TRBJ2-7,TGCGCCAGCTCGGGCCTAGCGGGCTACGAGCAGTACTTC,CASSGLAGYEQYF
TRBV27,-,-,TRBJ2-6,TGTGCCAGCAGTTCCCTAGGGGCCAACGTCCTGACTTTC,CASSSLGANVLTF
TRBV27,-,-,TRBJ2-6,TGTGCCAGCAGTTTCGCAGACGGGTGGGGGGCCAACGTCCTGACTTTC,CASSFADGWGANVLTF
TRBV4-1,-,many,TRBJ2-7,TGCGCCAGCAGCCCCGAGACAGGGAGGGTCTACGAGCAGTACTTC,CASSPETGRVYEQYF
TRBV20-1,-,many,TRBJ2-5,TGCAGTGCTAGAAAGCAGGCACAAGAGACCCAGTACTTC,CSARKQAQETQYF